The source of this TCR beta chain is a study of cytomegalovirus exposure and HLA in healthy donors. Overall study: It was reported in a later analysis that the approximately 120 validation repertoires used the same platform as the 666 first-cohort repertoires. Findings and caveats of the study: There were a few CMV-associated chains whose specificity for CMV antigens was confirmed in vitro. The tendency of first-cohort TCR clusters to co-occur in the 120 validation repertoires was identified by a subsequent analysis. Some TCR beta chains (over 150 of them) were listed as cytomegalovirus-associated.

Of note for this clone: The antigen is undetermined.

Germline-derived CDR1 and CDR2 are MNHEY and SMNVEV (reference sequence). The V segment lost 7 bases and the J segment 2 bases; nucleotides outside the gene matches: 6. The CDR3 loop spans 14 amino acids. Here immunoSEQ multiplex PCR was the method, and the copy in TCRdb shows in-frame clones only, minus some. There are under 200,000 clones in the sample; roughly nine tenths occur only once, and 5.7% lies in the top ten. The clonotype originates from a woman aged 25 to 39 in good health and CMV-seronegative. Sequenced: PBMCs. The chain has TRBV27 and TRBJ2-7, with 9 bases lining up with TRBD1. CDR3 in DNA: TGTGCCAGCACCTGGACAGGGGTCGCCTACGAGCAGTACTTC. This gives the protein CASTWTGVAYEQYF.